This T cell receptor beta chain was identified in a study of T cell repertoires in cytomegalovirus infection. Across the study: Evidence of both CMV infection and a matching HLA type came from public TCR beta signatures.

TCRdb independently ran MiXCR on the reads; one entry per CDR3 protein. This sample carries some 300,000 distinct CDR3 sequences, approximately 10% of them seen once, and the ten largest clones take around 2.4%. The study, taken as a whole, reports: Totalled public TCR beta family frequency picked out people who carried CMV plus the relevant HLA. The ex vivo response was dominated by HLA-C-restricted CMV-specific TCR beta clonotypes.

This clonotype was recorded at least ten times. Its specificity is unknown. V was trimmed by 5 bases and J by 1 base, leaving 10 bases between them. This CDR3 comprises 14 residues. The V and J genes are TRBV12-3 or TRBV12-4 and TRBJ2-3, with a possible D match to TRBD2 (6 bases). The sequence came from a human donor in good health (CMV status not recorded). Some clones in this sample may be carry-over from other donors' samples. Specimen: PBMCs. The CDR3, as DNA: TGTGCCAGCAGTCCCAGGGAGGGCACAGATACGCAGTATTTT. This encodes CASSPREGTDTQYF.